What follows is one TCR beta chain and its context. The antigen remains undetermined. This sample was included in a study of cytotoxic CD8 clonotypes in ibrutinib-treated CLL. Background on the study: The group held some 11 relapsed/refractory and about 15 treatment-naive patients, with some 17 IGHV unmutated.

Study-wide findings and caveats: While tracking circulating CD8+ T-cell counts, baseline clonality exceeded that of age-matched healthy donors.

The CDR3 covers 18 residues. Germline V gene sequence: CDR1 SGHRS, CDR2 YFSETQ. The V gene end was trimmed by 0 bases and the J gene end by 4 bases; junction bases not matched to a gene: 13. Deep sequencing aimed at 1 in 200,000 to 1 in 1 million T cells' resolution. This table comes from immunoSEQ multiplex PCR, and its TCRdb copy is limited to in-frame clones, with some not included. The sample holds 30,000 to 40,000 clones, roughly two thirds seen once. Genomic DNA (roughly 2 micrograms) was obtained from cryopreserved PBMCs for construction of TCR beta libraries. Specimen: PBMCs, collected before ibrutinib treatment. The chain combines TRBV5-1 with TRBJ2-3; 8 nucleotides line up with TRBD2. This TCR came from a human donor with chronic lymphocytic leukemia. CDR3 sequence: CASSLGSGNVYFSDTQYF. CDR3 DNA: TGCGCCAGCAGCTTGGGTAGCGGGAACGTATATTTCTCAGATACGCAGTATTTT. The full variable domain, its missing parts supplied by reference TRBV5-1 and TRBJ2-3, is KAGVTQTPRYLIKTRGQQVTLSCSPISGHRSVSWYQQTPGQGLQFLFEYFSETQRNKGNFPGRFSGRQFSNSRSEMNVSTLELGDSALYLCASSLGSGNVYFSDTQYFGPGTRLTVL.